This TCR beta chain was recovered during a study of blood T cell repertoires in COVID-19. This CDR3 is 15 amino acids long. The germline V gene encodes CDR1 MNHEY and CDR2 SMNVEV (reference sequence). Trimming took off 2 bases at V and 2 bases at J, with 13 bases between the two ends. Data came from immunoSEQ multiplex PCR; TCRdb stores just in-frame clones and leaves some out. The sample comprises approximately 230,000 clones, around 89% of which are singletons, and around 4% rests with the top ten. Sequenced: PBMCs or T cells enriched from blood (not recorded which). The chain joins TRBV27 to TRBJ2-7; D perhaps matches TRBD1 (6 bases). This TCR came from a woman in her 30s who had recovered from COVID-19. The CDR3 region is CASSLAPGVTYEQYF. For the CDR3, the DNA is TGTGCCAGCAGTTTAGCTCCAGGGGTCACCTACGAGCAGTACTTC.